The 2 T cell receptor beta chains below all came from one sample that was sequenced in a study of cytomegalovirus exposure and HLA in healthy donors. TCRdb keeps only in-frame clones here, not all; method: immunoSEQ multiplex PCR. This table has under 250,000 clones, 83% appearing once. Sequencing input: PBMCs. Receptor source: a woman in her late teens or twenties in good health and CMV-seronegative.

The chain joins TRBV5-1 to TRBJ2-7; the match to TRBD1 covers 7 bases. The CDR3 runs to 15 residues. V was clipped by 6 bases and J by 7 bases; unmatched bases: 16. The germline V gene has CDR1 SGHRS and CDR2 YFSETQ. The CDR3 protein is CASNREGATRGEQYF. DNA of the CDR3: TGCGCCAGCAACCGTGAGGGGGCGACAAGGGGGGAGCAGTACTTC.

This sequence joins TRBV27 and TRBJ2-5, with D perhaps matching TRBD1 (5 bases). Germline CDR1 is MNHEY and CDR2 is SMNVEV (reference sequence). V shed 5 bases and J shed 2 bases, with 12 bases lying between them. The CDR3 totals 14 residues. As DNA, the CDR3 is TGTGCCAGCAGTCGCCGAAGACAGCAAGAGACCCAGTACTTC. The encoded protein is CASSRRRQQETQYF.